This T cell receptor beta chain was profiled in a study of T cell responses to AZD1222 COVID-19 vaccine. Study results and limitations: Seropositivity was recorded at baseline in only a handful of AZD1222 recipients.

Profiled with immunoSEQ multiplex PCR; TCRdb holds only in-frame clones, not every one. The sample consists of approximately 300,000 clones, approximately 94% of them appearing once. V was clipped by 2 bases and J by 5 bases, with 18 bases between them. CDR1 is LGHNA, CDR2 YNFKEQ, per germline. This CDR3 is built from 16 residues. Regarding this clone: Its antigen is not identified.

The receptor comes from an adult who received the AZD1222 COVID-19 vaccine. V usage is TRBV4-2 and J usage is TRBJ2-5; no clear D. Sequenced material: peripheral blood, taken 28 days after the second AZD1222 dose. CDR3 region: CASSQSPQTAGETQYF. DNA for the CDR3: TGTGCCAGCAGCCAATCTCCCCAAACGGCCGGTGAGACCCAGTACTTC.